Listed below are T cell receptor beta chains from one sample, sequenced in a study of blood T cell repertoires in COVID-19. TCRdb's table, derived via immunoSEQ multiplex PCR, lists solely in-frame clones and lacks some. This sample has roughly 340,000 clones; roughly nine tenths occur once, and the top ten carry about 1%. Sequencing input: PBMCs or T cells enriched from blood (not recorded which). These receptors were taken from a man aged 18 to 30 who had recovered from COVID-19. Each CDR3 is given with its conserved first and last residue.

TRBJ2-6,TRBV29-1,CSAGQGSGANVLTF
TRBJ2-2,TRBV3-1/TRBV3-2,CAAQGTGELFF
TRBJ2-5,TRBV11-2,CASSAGQIEETQYF
TRBJ2-1,TRBV5-1,CASSQTGVSSYNEQFF
TRBJ1-5,TRBV27,CASSLEGAGNQPQHF
TRBJ1-1,TRBV28,CASSLNHSGRREAFF
TRBJ2-3,TRBV2,CASSRRETSATTDTQYF
TRBJ2-1,TRBV7-8,CASSPHRTSDSYNEQFF
TRBJ2-7,TRBV5-5,CASSYGTSGGQYEQYF
TRBJ2-7,TRBV4-2,CASSPRLGGIYEQYF
TRBJ2-5,TRBV19,CASSSGGETQYF
TRBJ1-2,TRBV5-1,CASSLISSNYGYTF
TRBJ2-2,TRBV21-1,CASWPGLAGGPAGELFF
TRBJ1-1,TRBV19,CASSKLTGNKLKNTEAFF
TRBJ1-3,TRBV9,CASSTSSGNTIYF
TRBJ2-1,TRBV10-1,CASSVNSGGFYEQFF
TRBJ2-7,TRBV4-1,CASSPLGVESYEQYF
TRBJ1-4,TRBV15,CATSNSNEKLFF
TRBJ1-3,TRBV5-1,CASSSRTGSGNTIYF
TRBJ2-1,TRBV6-5,CASSYGGAGYNEQFF
TRBJ2-7,TRBV28,CASSQHYEQYF
TRBJ2-7,TRBV5-5,CASSYDAGGSYEQYF
TRBJ2-7,TRBV6-5,CASSYSRDSPYEQYF
TRBJ1-2,TRBV30,CAWFGGGYTF
TRBJ2-7,TRBV18,CASSPIQGQGYHEQYF
TRBJ1-2,TRBV7-9,CASSLGQNNYGYTF
TRBJ1-1,TRBV11-2,CASSRQTEAFF
TRBJ1-2,TRBV9,CASSATGEDYGYTF
TRBJ2-1,TRBV5-1,CASSLDLRSYNEQFF
TRBJ2-7,TRBV6-5,CASQTGGEDEQYF
TRBJ2-3,TRBV6-2/TRBV6-3,CASSHRDRWTDTQYF
TRBJ2-2,TRBV28,CASRTGGGTGELFF
TRBJ2-2,TRBV15,CATSRDRTGELFF
TRBJ1-1,TRBV7-9,CASSGRGQGRHTEAFF
TRBJ2-3,TRBV3-1/TRBV3-2,CASSRTSGGPTDTQYF
TRBJ1-5,TRBV9,CASSVTGGPNQPQHF
TRBJ1-1,TRBV3-1/TRBV3-2,CASSQSGNTEAFF
TRBJ2-2,TRBV15,CATSRAGQAFTGELFF
TRBJ1-2,TRBV18,CASSPSDRGAYGYTF
TRBJ1-4,TRBV25-1,CASSESPGTGGTSEKLFF